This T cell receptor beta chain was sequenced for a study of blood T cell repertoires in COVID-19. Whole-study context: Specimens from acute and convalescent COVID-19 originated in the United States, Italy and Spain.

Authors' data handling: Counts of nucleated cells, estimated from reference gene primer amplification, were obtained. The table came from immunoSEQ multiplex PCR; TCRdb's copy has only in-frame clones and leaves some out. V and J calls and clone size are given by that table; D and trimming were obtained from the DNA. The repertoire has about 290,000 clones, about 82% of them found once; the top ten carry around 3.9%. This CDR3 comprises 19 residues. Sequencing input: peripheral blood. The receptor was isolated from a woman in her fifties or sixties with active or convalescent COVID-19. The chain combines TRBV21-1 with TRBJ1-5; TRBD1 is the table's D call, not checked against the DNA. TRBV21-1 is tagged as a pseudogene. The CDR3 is CASSKIRVLGQGNNQPQHF. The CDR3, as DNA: TGTGCCAGCAGCAAAATTAGAGTCCTCGGACAGGGAAACAATCAGCCCCAGCATTTT.